This T cell receptor (beta chain) was sequenced in a study of blood T cell repertoires in COVID-19 (dated by TCRdb to 2019 to 2021). Describing the broader study: Samples covering the acute and convalescent phases of COVID-19 were provided by collaborators in the United States, Italy and Spain. The prospective study material was composed of cDNA or gDNA derived from T cells, B-cell-depleted T cells, or PBMCs. Subjects who had been exposed to COVID-19, were actively infected with it, or had recovered from it provided the deeply sampled blood TCRbeta repertoires that made up the dataset. A freely available public database, intended as a resource for researchers studying the immune response to SARS-CoV-2, is where the repertoires were released. Samples came from the ongoing ImmuneRACE study (first 160 participants) plus 1,254 subjects from 6 global collaborators. Sample metadata almost always included a de-identified subject ID, COVID-19 status, age in years and sex. HLA class I and class II types, where available, came from metadata supplied by the sample provider rather than from assay-based typing. The paper as a whole reports these results and caveats: How much clinical and demographic metadata was included differed by source and by participant, and the metadata was provided uncurated.

V gives up 2 bases and J gives up 7 bases, and the segment between their germline ends measures 21 bases. The CDR3, from cysteine to phenylalanine, totals 17 residues. Only the CDR3 DNA is retained, 51 bases long and in frame from the first base. The germline V gene supplies CDR1 MGHRA and CDR2 YSYEKL. In regard to this clone: Its antigen is unknown. Nothing much larger sits one base from this clone, and base qualities are not available.

Collaborating institutions collected whole blood in K2EDTA tubes following their own protocols. For TCRbeta analysis, collaborator samples were shipped as frozen whole blood, as isolated PBMCs, or as DNA extracted from either sample type. The immunoSEQ Assay, a bias-controlled multiplex PCR, was used to amplify TCRbeta CDR3 regions from genomic DNA. Regarding the original processing steps: The number of nucleated cells in each sample was estimated from the amplification of reference gene primers within the assay. To quantify the absolute abundance of each unique TCRbeta CDR3 rearrangement, sequence reads were collapsed and filtered. For each sample, productive Simpson clonality was calculated as the square root of Simpson's diversity index across productive rearrangements. This immuneACCESS table, as held by TCRdb, lists in-frame sequences with V and J called but not all clones. Of the missing ones, under half trace to an unresolved V gene in checked studies; the others have no known cause. The D gene and trimming were derived from the DNA, and the V and J assignments and clone size from that table. In this sample the table shows 100,000 or so clones, around 76% of which occur a single time. Clones ranked in the top ten supply roughly 21% of the sample.

This TCR derives from a woman in her seventies with acute or convalescent COVID-19. The sequencing input was peripheral blood. The chain is encoded by TRBV4-1 joined to TRBJ2-1; TRBD1 is possibly the D segment (6 matching bases). The DNA reads as follows: TGCGCCAGCAGCCAATCGGTGGGGCAGGGGAGTTGGAATGAGCAGTTCTTC. It translates as CASSQSVGQGSWNEQFF.